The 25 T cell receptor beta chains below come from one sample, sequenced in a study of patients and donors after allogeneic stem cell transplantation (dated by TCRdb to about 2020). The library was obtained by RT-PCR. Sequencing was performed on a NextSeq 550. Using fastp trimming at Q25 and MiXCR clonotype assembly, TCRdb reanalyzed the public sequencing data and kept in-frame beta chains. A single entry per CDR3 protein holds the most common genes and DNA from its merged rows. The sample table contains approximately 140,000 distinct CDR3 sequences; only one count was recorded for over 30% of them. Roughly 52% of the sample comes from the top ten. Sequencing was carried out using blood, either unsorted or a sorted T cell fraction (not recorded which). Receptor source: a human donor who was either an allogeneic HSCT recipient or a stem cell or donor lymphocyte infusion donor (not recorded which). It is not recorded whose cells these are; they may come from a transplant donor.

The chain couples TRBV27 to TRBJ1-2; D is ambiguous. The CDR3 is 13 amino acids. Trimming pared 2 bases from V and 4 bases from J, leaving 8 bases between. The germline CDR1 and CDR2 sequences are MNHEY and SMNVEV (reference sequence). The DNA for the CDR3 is TGTGCCAGCAGTTTAGCGGGAACCTATGGCTACACCTTC. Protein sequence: CASSLAGTYGYTF.

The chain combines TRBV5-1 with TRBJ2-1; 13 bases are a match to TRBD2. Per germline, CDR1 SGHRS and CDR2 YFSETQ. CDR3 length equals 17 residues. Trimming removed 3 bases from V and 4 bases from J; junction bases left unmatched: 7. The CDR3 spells CASSYGLAGDLYNEQFF. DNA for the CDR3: TGCGCCAGCAGCTACGGACTAGCGGGGGACCTTTACAATGAGCAGTTCTTC. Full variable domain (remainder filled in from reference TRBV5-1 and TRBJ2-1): KAGVTQTPRYLIKTRGQQVTLSCSPISGHRSVSWYQQTPGQGLQFLFEYFSETQRNKGNFPGRFSGRQFSNSRSEMNVSTLELGDSALYLCASSYGLAGDLYNEQFFGPGTRLTVL.

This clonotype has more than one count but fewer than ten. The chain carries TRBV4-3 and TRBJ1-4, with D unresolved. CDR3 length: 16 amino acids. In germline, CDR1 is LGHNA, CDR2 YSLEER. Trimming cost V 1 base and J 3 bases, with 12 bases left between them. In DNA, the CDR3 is TGCGCCAGCAGCCAAGGGGTTGGCTTGCCTAATGAAAAACTGTTTTTT. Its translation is CASSQGVGLPNEKLFF.

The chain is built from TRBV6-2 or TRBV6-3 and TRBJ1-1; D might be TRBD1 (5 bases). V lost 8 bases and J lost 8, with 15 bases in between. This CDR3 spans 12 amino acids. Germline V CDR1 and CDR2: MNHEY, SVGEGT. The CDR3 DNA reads TGTGCCAGCGGTCACCGGGACCGCGAAGCTTTCTTT. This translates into CASGHRDREAFF.

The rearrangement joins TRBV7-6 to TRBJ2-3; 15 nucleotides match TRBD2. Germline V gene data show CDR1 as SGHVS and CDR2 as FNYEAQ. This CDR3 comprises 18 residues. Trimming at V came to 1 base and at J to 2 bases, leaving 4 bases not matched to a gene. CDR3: CASSLGTSGGAATDTQYF. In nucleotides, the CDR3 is TGTGCCAGCAGCTTAGGGACTAGCGGGGGGGCTGCCACAGATACGCAGTATTTT.

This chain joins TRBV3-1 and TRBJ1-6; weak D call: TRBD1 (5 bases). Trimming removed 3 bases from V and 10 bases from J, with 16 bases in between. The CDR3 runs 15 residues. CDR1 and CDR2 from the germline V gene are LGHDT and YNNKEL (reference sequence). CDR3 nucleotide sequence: TGTGCCAGCAGCCAGGCCGGGACGTCGGTCTCACCCCTCCACTTT. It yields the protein CASSQAGTSVSPLHF.

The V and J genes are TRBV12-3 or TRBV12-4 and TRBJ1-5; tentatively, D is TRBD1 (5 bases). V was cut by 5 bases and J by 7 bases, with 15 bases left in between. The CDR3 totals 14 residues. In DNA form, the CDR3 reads TGTGCCAGCAGTCCTCTACGGGGGACCCAGCCCCAGCATTTT. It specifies CASSPLRGTQPQHF.

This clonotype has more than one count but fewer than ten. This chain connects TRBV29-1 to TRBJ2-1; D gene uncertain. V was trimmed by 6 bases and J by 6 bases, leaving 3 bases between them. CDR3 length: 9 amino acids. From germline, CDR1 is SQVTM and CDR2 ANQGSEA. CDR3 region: CSVSNEQFF. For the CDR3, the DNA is TGCAGCGTCAGCAATGAGCAGTTCTTC.

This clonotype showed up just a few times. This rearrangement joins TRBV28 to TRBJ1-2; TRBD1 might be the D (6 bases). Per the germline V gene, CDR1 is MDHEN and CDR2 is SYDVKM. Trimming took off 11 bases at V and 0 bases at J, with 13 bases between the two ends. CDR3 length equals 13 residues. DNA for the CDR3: TGTGCCGTAGGGGGGCCCTCTAACTATGGCTACACCTTC. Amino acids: CAVGGPSNYGYTF.

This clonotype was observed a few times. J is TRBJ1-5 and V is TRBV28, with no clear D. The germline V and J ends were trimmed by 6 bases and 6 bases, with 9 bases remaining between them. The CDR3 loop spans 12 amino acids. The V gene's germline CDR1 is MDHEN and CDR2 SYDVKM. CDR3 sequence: CASRERSQPQHF. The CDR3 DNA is TGTGCCAGCAGGGAACGGAGTCAGCCCCAGCATTTT.

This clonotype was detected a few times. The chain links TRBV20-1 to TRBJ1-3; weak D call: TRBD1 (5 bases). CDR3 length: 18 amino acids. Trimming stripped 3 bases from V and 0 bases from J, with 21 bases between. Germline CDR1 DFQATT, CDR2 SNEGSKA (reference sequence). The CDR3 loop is CSARMQGEGILSGNTIYF. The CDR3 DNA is TGCAGTGCTAGGATGCAGGGTGAGGGGATCCTCTCTGGAAACACCATATATTTT.

The CDR3 nucleotides read TGTGCCAGCAGCACTCTCCAGGGCTCCTATAATTCACCCCTCCACTTT. Its protein is CASSTLQGSYNSPLHF. This chain uses TRBV28 with TRBJ1-6, with D possibly TRBD1 on 5 matching bases. Trimming removed 6 bases from V and 0 bases from J, with 12 bases in between. The CDR3 runs 16 residues. Germline loops: CDR1 MDHEN, CDR2 SYDVKM.

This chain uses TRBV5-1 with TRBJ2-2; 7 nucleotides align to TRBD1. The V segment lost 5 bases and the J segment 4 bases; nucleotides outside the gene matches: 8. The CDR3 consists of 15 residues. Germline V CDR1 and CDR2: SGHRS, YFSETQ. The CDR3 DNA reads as TGCGCCAGCAGTGGCCCGGGACAGCTCACCGGGGAGCTGTTTTTT. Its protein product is CASSGPGQLTGELFF.

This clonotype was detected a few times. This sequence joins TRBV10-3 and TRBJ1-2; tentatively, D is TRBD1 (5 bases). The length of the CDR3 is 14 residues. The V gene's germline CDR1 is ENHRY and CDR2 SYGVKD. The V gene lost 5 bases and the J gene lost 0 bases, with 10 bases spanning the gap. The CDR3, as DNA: TGTGCCATCAGTCCGGGGGACGCTAACTATGGCTACACCTTC. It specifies CAISPGDANYGYTF.

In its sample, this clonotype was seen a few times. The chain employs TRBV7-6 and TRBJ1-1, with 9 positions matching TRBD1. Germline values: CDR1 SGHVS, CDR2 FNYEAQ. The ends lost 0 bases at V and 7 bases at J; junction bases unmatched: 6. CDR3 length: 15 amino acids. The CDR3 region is CASSLAQGARIEAFF. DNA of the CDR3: TGTGCCAGCAGCTTAGCACAGGGGGCGCGGATTGAAGCTTTCTTT.

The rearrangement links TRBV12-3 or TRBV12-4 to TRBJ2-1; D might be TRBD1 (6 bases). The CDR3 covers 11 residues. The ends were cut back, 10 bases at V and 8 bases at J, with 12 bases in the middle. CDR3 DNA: TGTGCCACCTCACAGGGTGATGAGCAGTTCTTC. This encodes CATSQGDEQFF.

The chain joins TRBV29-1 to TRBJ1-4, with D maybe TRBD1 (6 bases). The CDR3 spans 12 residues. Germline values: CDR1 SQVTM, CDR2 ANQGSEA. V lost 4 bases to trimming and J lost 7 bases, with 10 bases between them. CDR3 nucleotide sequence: TGCAGCGTTGCTGACAGGCCTGAAAAACTGTTTTTT. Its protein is CSVADRPEKLFF.

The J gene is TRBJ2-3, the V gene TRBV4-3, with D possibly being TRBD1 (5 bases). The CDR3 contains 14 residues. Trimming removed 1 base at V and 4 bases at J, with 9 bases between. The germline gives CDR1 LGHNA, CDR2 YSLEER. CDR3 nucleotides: TGCGCCAGCAGCCAAGGCAGGGAAGCAGATACGCAGTATTTT. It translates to CASSQGREADTQYF.

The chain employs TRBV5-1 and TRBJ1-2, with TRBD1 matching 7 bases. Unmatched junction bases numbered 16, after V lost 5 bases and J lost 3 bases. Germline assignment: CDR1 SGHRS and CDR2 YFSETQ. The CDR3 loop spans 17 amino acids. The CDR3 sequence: CASSYTGAAVIHYGYTF. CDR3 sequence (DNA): TGCGCCAGCAGTTATACAGGGGCGGCAGTTATTCACTATGGCTACACCTTC.

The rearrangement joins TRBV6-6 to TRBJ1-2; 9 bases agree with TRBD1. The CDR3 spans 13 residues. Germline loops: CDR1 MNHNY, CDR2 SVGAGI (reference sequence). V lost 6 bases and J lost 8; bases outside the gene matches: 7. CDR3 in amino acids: CASSEGQGDGYTF. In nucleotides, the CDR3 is TGTGCCAGCAGCGAGGGACAGGGAGACGGCTACACCTTC.

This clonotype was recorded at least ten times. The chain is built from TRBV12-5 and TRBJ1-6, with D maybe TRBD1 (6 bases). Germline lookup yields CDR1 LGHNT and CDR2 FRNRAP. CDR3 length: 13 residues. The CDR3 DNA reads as TGTGCCCATTTAGGGGGGGATAATTCACCCCTCCACTTT. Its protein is CAHLGGDNSPLHF.

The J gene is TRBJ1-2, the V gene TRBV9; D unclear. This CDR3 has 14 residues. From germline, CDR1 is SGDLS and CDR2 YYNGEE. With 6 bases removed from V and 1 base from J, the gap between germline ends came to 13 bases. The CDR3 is CASNFGRDNYGYTF. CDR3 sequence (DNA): TGTGCCAGCAACTTCGGTAGAGATAACTATGGCTACACCTTC. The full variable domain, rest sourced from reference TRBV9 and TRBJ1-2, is DSGVTQTPKHLITATGQRVTLRCSPRSGDLSVYWYQQSLDQGLQFLIQYYNGEERAKGNILERFSAQQFPDLHSELNLSSLELGDSALYFCASNFGRDNYGYTFGSGTRLTVV.

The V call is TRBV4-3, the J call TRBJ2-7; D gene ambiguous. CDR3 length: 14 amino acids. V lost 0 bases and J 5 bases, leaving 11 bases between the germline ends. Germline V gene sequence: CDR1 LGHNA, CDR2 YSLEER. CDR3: CASSQDGPLDEQYF. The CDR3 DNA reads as TGCGCCAGCAGCCAAGACGGACCCCTGGACGAGCAGTACTTC.

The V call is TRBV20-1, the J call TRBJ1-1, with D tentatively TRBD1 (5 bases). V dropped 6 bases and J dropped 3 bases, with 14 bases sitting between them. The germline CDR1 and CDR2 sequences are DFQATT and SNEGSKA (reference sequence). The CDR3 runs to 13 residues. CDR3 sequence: CSAPWGVDTEAFF. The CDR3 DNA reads TGCAGTGCCCCTTGGGGGGTAGACACTGAAGCTTTCTTT.

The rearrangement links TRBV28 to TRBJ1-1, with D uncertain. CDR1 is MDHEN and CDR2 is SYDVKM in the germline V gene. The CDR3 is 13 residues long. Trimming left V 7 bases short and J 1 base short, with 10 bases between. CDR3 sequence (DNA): TGTGCCAGCACGGAATCCGGGAACACTGAAGCTTTCTTT. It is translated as CASTESGNTEAFF.